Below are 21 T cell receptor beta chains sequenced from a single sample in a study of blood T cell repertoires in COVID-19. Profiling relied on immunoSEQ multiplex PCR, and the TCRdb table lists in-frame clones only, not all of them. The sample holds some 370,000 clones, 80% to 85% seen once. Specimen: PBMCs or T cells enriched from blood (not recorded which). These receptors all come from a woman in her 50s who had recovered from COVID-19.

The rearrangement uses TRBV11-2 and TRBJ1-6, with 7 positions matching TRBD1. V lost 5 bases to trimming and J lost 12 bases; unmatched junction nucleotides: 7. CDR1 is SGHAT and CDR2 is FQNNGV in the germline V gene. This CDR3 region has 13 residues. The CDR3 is CASSGDRVGPLHF. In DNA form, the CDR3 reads TGTGCCAGCAGCGGAGACAGGGTGGGACCCCTCCACTTT.

The CDR3 sequence: CASSPGGLAADYEQYF. DNA of the CDR3: TGTGCCAGCAGTCCTGGAGGACTAGCTGCTGACTACGAGCAGTACTTC. The V call is TRBV5-4, the J call TRBJ2-7; 8 positions match TRBD2. V shed 5 bases and J 3 bases; nucleotides not matched to a gene: 13. Germline CDR1 is SGHNT and CDR2 is YYREEE (reference sequence). The CDR3 length is 16 residues.

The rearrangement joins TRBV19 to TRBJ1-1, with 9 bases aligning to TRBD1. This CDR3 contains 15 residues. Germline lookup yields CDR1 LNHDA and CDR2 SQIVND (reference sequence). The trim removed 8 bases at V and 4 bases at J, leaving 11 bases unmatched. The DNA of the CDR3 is TGTGCCAGTTCCACAGGGGGCAGGGTCGGCACTGAAGCTTTCTTT. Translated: CASSTGGRVGTEAFF.

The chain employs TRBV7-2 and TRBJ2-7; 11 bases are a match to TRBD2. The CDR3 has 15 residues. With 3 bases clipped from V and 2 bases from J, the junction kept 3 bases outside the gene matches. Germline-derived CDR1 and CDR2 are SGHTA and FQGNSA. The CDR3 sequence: CASSLTSGATYEQYF. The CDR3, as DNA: TGTGCCAGCAGCTTGACTAGCGGGGCAACCTACGAGCAGTACTTC.

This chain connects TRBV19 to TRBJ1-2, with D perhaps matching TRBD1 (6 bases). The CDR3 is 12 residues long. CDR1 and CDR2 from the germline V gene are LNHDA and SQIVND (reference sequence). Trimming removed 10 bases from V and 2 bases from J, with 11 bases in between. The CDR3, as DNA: TGTGCCACTACCGACAGGAACTATGGCTACACCTTC. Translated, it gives CATTDRNYGYTF.

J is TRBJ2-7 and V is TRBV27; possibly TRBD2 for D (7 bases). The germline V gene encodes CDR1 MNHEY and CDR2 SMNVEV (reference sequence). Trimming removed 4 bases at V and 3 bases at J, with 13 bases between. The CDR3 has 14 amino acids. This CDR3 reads CASSSPGEGYEQYF. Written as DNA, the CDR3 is TGTGCCAGCAGTTCCCCAGGGGAGGGCTACGAGCAGTACTTC.

This chain's CDR3 is CASSPTAGTTDTQYF. The DNA for the CDR3 is TGTGCCAGCAGCCCTACAGCAGGAACTACAGATACGCAGTATTTT. The chain combines TRBV11-3 with TRBJ2-3; D remains ambiguous. Germline-derived CDR1 and CDR2 are SGHNT and YENEEA. The V end lost 5 bases, the J end lost 3 bases, and 15 bases lay between the germline ends. This CDR3 is built from 15 residues.

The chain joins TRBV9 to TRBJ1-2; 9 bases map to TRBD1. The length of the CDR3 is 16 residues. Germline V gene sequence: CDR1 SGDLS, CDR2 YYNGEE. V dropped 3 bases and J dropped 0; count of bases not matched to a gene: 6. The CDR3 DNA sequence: TGTGCCAGCAGCGAAGGACAGGGGTTAGCTAACTATGGCTACACCTTC. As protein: CASSEGQGLANYGYTF.

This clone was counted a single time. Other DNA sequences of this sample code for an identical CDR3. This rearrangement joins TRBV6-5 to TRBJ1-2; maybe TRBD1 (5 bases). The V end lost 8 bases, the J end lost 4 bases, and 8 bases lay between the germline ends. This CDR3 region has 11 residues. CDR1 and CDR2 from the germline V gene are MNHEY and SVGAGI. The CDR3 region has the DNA TGTGCCAGCGGGGGGACCTATGGCTACACCTTC. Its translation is CASGGTYGYTF.

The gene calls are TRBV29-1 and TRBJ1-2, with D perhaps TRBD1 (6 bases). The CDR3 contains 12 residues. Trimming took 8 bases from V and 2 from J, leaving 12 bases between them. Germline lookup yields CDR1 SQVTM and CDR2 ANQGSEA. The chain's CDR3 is CSSSTGNYGYTF. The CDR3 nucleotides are TGCAGCTCATCTACAGGGAACTATGGCTACACCTTC.

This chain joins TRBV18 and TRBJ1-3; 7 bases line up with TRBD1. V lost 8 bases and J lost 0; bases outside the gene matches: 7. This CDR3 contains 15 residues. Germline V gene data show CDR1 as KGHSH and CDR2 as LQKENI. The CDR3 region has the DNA TGTGCCAGCCAGACAGGGACAAACTCTGGAAACACCATATATTTT. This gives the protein CASQTGTNSGNTIYF.

As DNA, the CDR3 is TGTGCCAGATCTTCCGGGACAGCAAACTATGGCTACACCTTC. Residues: CARSSGTANYGYTF. J is TRBJ1-2 and V is TRBV7-2; 7 bases are a match to TRBD1. CDR1 is SGHTA and CDR2 is FQGNSA in the germline V gene. Trimming removed 9 bases from V and 2 bases from J; junction bases left unmatched: 9. The CDR3 is 14 amino acids.

The CDR3 is CATSGTANTEAFF. CDR3 DNA: TGTGCCACCTCCGGGACAGCGAACACTGAAGCTTTCTTT. This chain uses TRBV10-3 with TRBJ1-1, with 7 bases fitting TRBD1. CDR1 and CDR2 (germline): ENHRY, SYGVKD. The CDR3 totals 13 residues. J gave up 1 base and V 10 bases, and 6 bases lay outside the gene matches.

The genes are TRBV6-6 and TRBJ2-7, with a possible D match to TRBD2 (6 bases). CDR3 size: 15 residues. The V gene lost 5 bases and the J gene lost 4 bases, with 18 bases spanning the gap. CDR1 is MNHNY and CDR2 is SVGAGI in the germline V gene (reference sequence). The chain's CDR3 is CASSNAWDGGYEQYF. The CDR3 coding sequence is TGTGCCAGCAGTAACGCATGGGACGGGGGATACGAGCAGTACTTC.

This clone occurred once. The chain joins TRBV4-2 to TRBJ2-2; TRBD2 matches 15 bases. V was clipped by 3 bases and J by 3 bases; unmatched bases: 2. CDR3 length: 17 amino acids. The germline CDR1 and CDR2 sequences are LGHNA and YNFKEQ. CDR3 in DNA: TGTGCCAGCAGCCAGGGGACTAGCGGGGGGCACACCGGGGAGCTGTTTTTT. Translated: CASSQGTSGGHTGELFF.

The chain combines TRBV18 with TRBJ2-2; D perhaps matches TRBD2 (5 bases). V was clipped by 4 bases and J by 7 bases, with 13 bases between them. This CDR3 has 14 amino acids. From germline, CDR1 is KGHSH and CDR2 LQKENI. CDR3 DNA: TGTGCCAGCTCACTGGGGAGAGTGAACGGGGAGCTGTTTTTT. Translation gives CASSLGRVNGELFF.

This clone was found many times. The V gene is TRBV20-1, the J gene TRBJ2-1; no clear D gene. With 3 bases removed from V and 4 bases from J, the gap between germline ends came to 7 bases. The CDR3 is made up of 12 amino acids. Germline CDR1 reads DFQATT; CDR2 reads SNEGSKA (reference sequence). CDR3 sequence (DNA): TGCAGTGCTAGTTACAGATACAATGAGCAGTTCTTC. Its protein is CSASYRYNEQFF.

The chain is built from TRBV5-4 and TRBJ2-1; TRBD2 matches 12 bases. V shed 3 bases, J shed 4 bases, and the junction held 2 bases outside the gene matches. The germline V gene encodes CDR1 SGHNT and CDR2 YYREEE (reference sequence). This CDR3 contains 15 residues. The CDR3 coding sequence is TGTGCCAGCAGCTCGGGGACTAGCGGGTACAATGAGCAGTTCTTC. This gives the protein CASSSGTSGYNEQFF.

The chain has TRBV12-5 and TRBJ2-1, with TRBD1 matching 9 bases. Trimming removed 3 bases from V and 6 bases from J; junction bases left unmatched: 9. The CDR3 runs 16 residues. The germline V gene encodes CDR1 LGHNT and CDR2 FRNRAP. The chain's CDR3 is CASGFFTGTGRNEQFF. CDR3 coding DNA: TGTGCTAGTGGTTTCTTTACCGGGACAGGGCGCAATGAGCAGTTCTTC.

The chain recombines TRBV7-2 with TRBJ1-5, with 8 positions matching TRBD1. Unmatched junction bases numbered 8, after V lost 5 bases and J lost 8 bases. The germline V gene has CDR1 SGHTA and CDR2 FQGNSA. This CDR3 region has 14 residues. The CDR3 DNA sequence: TGTGCCAGCAGCCCCGGACAGGGTGTTAAGCCCCAGCATTTT. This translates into CASSPGQGVKPQHF.

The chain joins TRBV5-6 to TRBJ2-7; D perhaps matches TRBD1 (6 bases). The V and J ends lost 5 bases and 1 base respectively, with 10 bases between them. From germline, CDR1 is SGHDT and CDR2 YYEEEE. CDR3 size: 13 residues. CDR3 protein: CASSFQGSYEQYF. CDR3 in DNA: TGTGCCAGCAGTTTTCAGGGGTCCTACGAGCAGTACTTC.